This T cell receptor (beta chain) was retrieved from a study of PD-1 blockade in mismatch repair-deficient tumors. Overall study context: Patients had approximately 13 mismatch repair-deficient cancer types and were previously treated and progressing. Study-level results: After pembrolizumab, tumor-resident clones rose rapidly, then generally contracted before radiologic responses.

Mismatch repair deficiency was confirmed in all patients, by PCR or immunohistochemistry. TCRs were sequenced from a few patients responding to pembrolizumab. This clone is a singleton in its sample. The antigen is undetermined. Here immunoSEQ multiplex PCR was the method, and the copy in TCRdb shows in-frame clones only, minus some. The sample holds 120,000 or so clones, about 88% seen once. The CDR3 runs 14 residues. CDR1 and CDR2 (germline): WSHSY, SAAADI. The trim removed 5 bases at V and 8 bases at J, leaving 7 bases unmatched. The receptor's source is an adult with mismatch repair-deficient cancer. The chain recombines TRBV10-2 with TRBJ2-1; 9 bases agree with TRBD2. The specimen comprised peripheral blood, sampled 70 to 72 weeks after starting pembrolizumab. The CDR3 region is CASSPAGGRDEQFF. In nucleotides, the CDR3 is TGCGCCAGCAGTCCAGCGGGAGGCAGGGATGAGCAGTTCTTC.